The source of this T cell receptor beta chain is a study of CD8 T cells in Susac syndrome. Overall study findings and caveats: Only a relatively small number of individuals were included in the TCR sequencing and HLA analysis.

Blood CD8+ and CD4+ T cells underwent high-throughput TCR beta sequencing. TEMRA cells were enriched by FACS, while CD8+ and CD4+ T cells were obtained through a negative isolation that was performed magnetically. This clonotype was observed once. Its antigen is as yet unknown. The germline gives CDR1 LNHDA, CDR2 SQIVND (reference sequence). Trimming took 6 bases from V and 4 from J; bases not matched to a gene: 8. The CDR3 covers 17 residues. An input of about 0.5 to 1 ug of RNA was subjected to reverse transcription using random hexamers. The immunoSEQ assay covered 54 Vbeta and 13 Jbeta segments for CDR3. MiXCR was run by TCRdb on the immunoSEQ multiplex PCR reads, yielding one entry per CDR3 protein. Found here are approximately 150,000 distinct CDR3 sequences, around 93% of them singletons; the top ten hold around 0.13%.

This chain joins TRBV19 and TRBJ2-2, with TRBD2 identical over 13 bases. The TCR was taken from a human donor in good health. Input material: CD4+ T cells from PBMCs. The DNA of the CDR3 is TGTGCCAGTAGCATGGGGACTAGCGGGGCGGTCACCGGGGAGCTGTTTTTT. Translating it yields CASSMGTSGAVTGELFF.